This T cell receptor beta chain was retrieved from a study of blood T cell repertoires in COVID-19. Study-level background: Collection of acute and convalescent COVID-19 samples took place in the United States, Italy and Spain. PBMCs, B-cell-depleted T cells, or T cells provided the cDNA or gDNA that made up the material.

Per the authors' pipeline: Using reference gene primer amplification, nucleated cell counts were estimated. Only in-frame clones appear in the TCRdb table, and some are missing; sequencing was by immunoSEQ multiplex PCR. Clone size and the V and J calls come from that table; the DNA yielded D and trimming. This table holds approximately 60,000 clones, 93% found once. The CDR3 extends over 17 amino acids. J lost 2 bases, V lost 1 base, and 5 bases had no gene match. The germline gives CDR1 MGHRA, CDR2 YSYEKL. This receptor was taken from a man between 65 and 85 years old with active COVID-19. The sample comprised peripheral blood. This sequence joins TRBV4-1 and TRBJ2-1, with TRBD2 matching over 10 bases. The chain's CDR3 is CASSQGTSGMAYNEQFF. The CDR3, as DNA: TGCGCCAGCAGCCAAGGGACTAGCGGAATGGCCTACAATGAGCAGTTCTTC.